The source of this TCR beta chain is a study of blood T cell repertoires in COVID-19 (dated by TCRdb to 2020 to 2021). Background for the entire study: Samples covering the acute and convalescent phases of COVID-19 were provided by collaborators in the United States, Italy and Spain. Sample metadata almost always included a de-identified subject ID, COVID-19 status, age in years and sex. The material from the prospective study consisted of cDNA or gDNA derived from T cells, B-cell-depleted T cells, or PBMCs. The samples were drawn from two sources: the first 160 participants of the ongoing ImmuneRACE study, and 1,254 subjects contributed by 6 global collaborators. The repertoires were made available in a free public database intended to serve as a resource for research on the immune response to SARS-CoV-2. Deeply sampled blood TCRbeta repertoires from subjects exposed to, actively infected with, or recovered from COVID-19 were included in the dataset. Where HLA class I and class II types were available, the types were taken from metadata supplied by the sample provider, not from assay-based typing.

V is pared back by 8 bases and J by 6 bases, with 14 bases lying between the germline termini. The CDR3 spans 12 residues, from the cysteine through the phenylalanine. Here the CDR3 DNA is all that survives: 36 bases in frame from base 1. The collaborating institutions used their own protocols to collect whole blood in K2EDTA tubes. For TCRbeta analysis, collaborator samples were shipped as frozen whole blood, as isolated PBMCs, or as DNA extracted from either sample type. To note about this clone: It lacks a known antigen. Base qualities are missing; no much larger clone stands one base away.

The immunoSEQ Assay, a bias-controlled multiplex PCR, was used to amplify TCRbeta CDR3 regions from genomic DNA. The source study handled its data this way. The number of nucleated cells in each sample was estimated from the amplification of reference gene primers within the assay. To quantify the absolute abundance of each unique TCRbeta CDR3 rearrangement, sequence reads were collapsed and filtered. Productive Simpson clonality was computed per sample as the square root of Simpson's diversity index over productive rearrangements. Held by TCRdb, this immuneACCESS table contains in-frame sequences only and omits some clones. Under half of the omission traces to an unresolved V gene where checked; the cause of the rest is unknown. The V and J calls and clone size are taken from that table; D and trimming were inferred from the DNA. Within this sample are hundreds of thousands of clones, with about 89% of them counted one time only. The ten largest account for approximately 4.5% of the sample.

What the research found in general, with its limitations: The amount of clinical and demographic metadata varied by source and participant and was provided uncurated.

The TCR was taken from a young woman with acute or convalescent COVID-19. Recombination linked TRBV12-3 or TRBV12-4 to TRBJ2-7; a tentative D match to TRBD2 spans 6 bases. The source material was peripheral blood. The CDR3 region: CASGRGISEQYF. In nucleotides, the sequence is TGTGCCAGCGGACGGGGGATCTCCGAGCAGTACTTC.